The T cell receptor beta chain under discussion was sequenced for a study of cytomegalovirus exposure and HLA in healthy donors. Study-wide findings and caveats: Most sequenced TCRs were rare (though some public TCRs occurred in many donors). Apparent HLA restriction characterized most CMV-associated TCR beta chains in a later analysis. TCR beta V segments were, for the most part, productive about 87% or about 30% of the time in an earlier analysis.

In the PCR, 60 Vbeta and 13 Jbeta primers were used. The method was immunoSEQ multiplex PCR; TCRdb's version includes in-frame clones alone and lacks a portion of them. The sample carries fewer than 200,000 clones, 65% to 90% recorded once. On this clone: The antigen is unknown.

CDR1 and CDR2 from the germline V gene are SEHNR and FQNEAQ (reference sequence). Trimming removed 4 bases from V and 5 bases from J; junction bases left unmatched: 7. CDR3 length: 15 amino acids. The source material was PBMCs. The chain couples TRBV7-9 to TRBJ1-1, with 10 bases lining up with TRBD1. The source is a male donor in good health and CMV-seronegative. This chain's CDR3 is CASSSRTGGGTEAFF. The CDR3 nucleotides are TGTGCCAGCAGCTCAAGGACAGGGGGAGGGACTGAAGCTTTCTTT.